This T cell receptor beta chain originates from a study of blood T cell repertoires in COVID-19. Study overall: PBMCs, B-cell-depleted T cells, or T cells were the source of the cDNA or gDNA that made up the material.

Using immunoSEQ multiplex PCR, the repertoire was profiled, and TCRdb retains in-frame clones only, with some absent. The table records over 100,000 clones, roughly 84% of them present only once. The TCR originated in a woman in her seventies with acute or convalescent COVID-19. Sequencing was performed on peripheral blood.

The CDR3 here is CASSEVSWNTGELFF. CDR3 nucleotide sequence: TGTGCCAGCAGTGAGGTTAGCTGGAACACCGGGGAGCTGTTTTTT. The V and J genes are TRBV6-1 and TRBJ2-2; D is unresolved. Germline V gives CDR1 MNHNS, CDR2 SASEGT. CDR3 size: 15 residues. V was trimmed by 3 bases and J by 1 base, leaving 9 bases between them.